The clone carrying this TCR beta chain was counted ten times or more. These data come from a study of T cells in Graves' hyperthyroidism and ophthalmopathy. Authors of the study amplified TCR beta CDR3 regions from RNA transcripts. First-round RT-PCR targeting the TCR CDR3 was performed with the HTBI primer set. TCRdb redid the calling of the multiplex PCR reads with MiXCR, one entry per CDR3 protein. Seen here are about 300,000 distinct CDR3 sequences, 25% observed once, and the top ten hold approximately 30%. The sequence came from a man aged 40-49 years with Graves' hyperthyroidism that later progressed to Graves' ophthalmopathy. Sequencing input: blood.

In DNA form, the CDR3 reads TGTGCCAGCTCACCAATCATCGGGGAGTCGGAGACCCAGTACTTC. Its translation is CASSPIIGESETQYF. This chain uses TRBV18 with TRBJ2-5; D is possibly TRBD2 (5 bases). Looked up from germline, CDR1 is KGHSH and CDR2 is LQKENI. V was clipped by 2 bases and J by 5 bases, with 15 bases between them. CDR3 length: 15 amino acids.